One and the same sample provided the 13 T cell receptor beta chains below, sequenced in a study of neoadjuvant nivolumab and ipilimumab in lung cancer (TCRdb year 2020). What the time point label conveys for this sample: at surgical resection after neoadjuvant nivolumab +/- ipilimumab. Library preparation employed the immunoSEQ multiplex PCR assay. The table comes from immuneACCESS by way of TCRdb, which keeps in-frame sequences with V and J called. Part of the clones is missing from these tables; in studies checked, under half for an unresolved V gene and the rest for unknown reasons. Recorded for this sample are over 6,500 clones; under 90% of them occurred a single time. Together, the top ten hold 2.4% of the sample. Material: tumor tissue, obtained after neoadjuvant nivolumab, alone or with ipilimumab, at or shortly before surgery. The receptor source for this set is an adult with non-small cell lung cancer. Some clones in this sample may be carry-over from other donors' samples.

The J gene is TRBJ2-5, the V gene TRBV29-1; TRBD2 matches 11 bases. The CDR3 contains 12 residues. Trimming took 5 bases from V and 5 from J; bases not matched to a gene: 1. Germline CDR1 SQVTM, CDR2 ANQGSEA. The CDR3 is CSVPSGRETQYF. The CDR3 DNA reads as TGCAGCGTTCCTAGCGGGAGGGAGACCCAGTACTTC.

The V gene is TRBV5-8, the J gene TRBJ2-1; 9 nucleotides agree with TRBD2. Germline CDR1 and CDR2: SGHTS and YDEGEE. The CDR3 is 15 residues long. The V gene end was trimmed by 2 bases and the J gene end by 4 bases; junction bases not matched to a gene: 4. Here the CDR3 reads CASSLGAGGYNEQFF. Written as DNA, the CDR3 is TGTGCCAGCAGCTTAGGAGCGGGGGGTTACAATGAGCAGTTCTTC.

This clone was seen just once. The chain couples TRBV6-5 to TRBJ2-7; 11 bases map to TRBD2. This CDR3 has 15 amino acids. Germline assignment: CDR1 MNHEY and CDR2 SVGAGI. J was trimmed by 6 bases and V by 3 bases; bases with no gene match: 7. The CDR3 region has the DNA TGTGCCAGCAGTTATTTGACTAGCGGGACTGTCGAGCAGTACTTC. This sequence encodes CASSYLTSGTVEQYF.

The V gene is TRBV30, the J gene TRBJ2-7, with 8 bases matching TRBD2. Germline values: CDR1 GTSNPN, CDR2 SVGIG (reference sequence). V trimming: 2 bases; J trimming: 7 bases; junction bases outside the gene matches: 4. The CDR3 is made up of 12 amino acids. The CDR3 loop is CAWSSIAGEQYF. The CDR3 region has the DNA TGTGCCTGGAGTAGTATAGCGGGGGAGCAGTACTTC.

The chain carries TRBV18 and TRBJ2-7; possibly TRBD1 or TRBD2 for D (6 bases each). CDR1 is KGHSH and CDR2 is LQKENI in the germline V gene. The CDR3 spans 15 residues. V was clipped by 2 bases and J by 7 bases, with 18 bases between them. CDR3 in DNA: TGTGCCAGCTCACCAAGCCAGGGGCAAGGGGGGGAGCAGTACTTC. Residues: CASSPSQGQGGEQYF.

This rearrangement joins TRBV7-6 to TRBJ2-7; 8 bases agree with TRBD1. V was clipped by 6 bases and J by 5 bases; unmatched bases: 6. The CDR3 length is 13 residues. Germline CDR1 and CDR2: SGHVS and FNYEAQ. For the CDR3, the DNA is TGTGCCAGCAGGCCAGGGGGCAGGGACGAGCAGTACTTC. Its translation is CASRPGGRDEQYF.

The V gene is TRBV16, the J gene TRBJ1-1; D possibly corresponds to TRBD1 (5 bases). With 4 bases removed from V and 4 bases from J, the gap between germline ends came to 10 bases. In germline, CDR1 is KGHSY, CDR2 FQNENV. The CDR3 length is 13 residues. Here the CDR3 DNA reads TGTGCCAGCAGCCCATCTGGGGGCACTGAAGCTTTCTTT. Its protein is CASSPSGGTEAFF.

This chain connects TRBV5-1 to TRBJ2-2; the D is unclear. Trimming cost V 0 bases and J 4 bases, with 4 bases left between them. This CDR3 region has 13 residues. Germline V gives CDR1 SGHRS, CDR2 YFSETQ. In nucleotides, the CDR3 is TGCGCCAGCAGCTTGGACGGCACCGGGGAGCTGTTTTTT. This translates into CASSLDGTGELFF. Together with reference TRBV5-1 and TRBJ2-2, the CDR3 gives the full variable domain: KAGVTQTPRYLIKTRGQQVTLSCSPISGHRSVSWYQQTPGQGLQFLFEYFSETQRNKGNFPGRFSGRQFSNSRSEMNVSTLELGDSALYLCASSLDGTGELFFGEGSRLTVL.

This chain uses TRBV28 with TRBJ1-2, with 9 bases that match TRBD1. CDR3 length equals 13 residues. V gave up 8 bases and J gave up 5 bases; unmatched junction bases: 6. Germline values: CDR1 MDHEN, CDR2 SYDVKM. CDR3 DNA: TGTGCCAGCTGGGGGACAGGGTGGTATGGCTACACCTTC. It codes for CASWGTGWYGYTF.

For the CDR3, the DNA is TGTGCCAGTTTATCTTTCTCAGGGGGCTCCTACAATGAGCAGTTCTTC. Protein sequence: CASLSFSGGSYNEQFF. The chain joins TRBV19 to TRBJ2-1; 7 nucleotides line up with TRBD1. V shed 8 bases, J shed 0 bases, and the junction held 10 bases outside the gene matches. The CDR3 contains 16 residues. The germline gives CDR1 LNHDA, CDR2 SQIVND (reference sequence).

J is TRBJ1-4 and V is TRBV5-1, with D tentatively TRBD1 (5 bases). In germline, CDR1 is SGHRS, CDR2 YFSETQ. The ends were cut back, 5 bases at V and 5 bases at J, with 13 bases in the middle. The CDR3 covers 14 residues. The CDR3 loop is CASSPQVMNEKLFF. The CDR3 bases are TGCGCCAGCAGTCCACAGGTGATGAATGAAAAACTGTTTTTT.

This rearrangement joins TRBV5-4 to TRBJ2-7, with D unresolved. The CDR3 covers 13 residues. Germline V gene sequence: CDR1 SGHNT, CDR2 YYREEE (reference sequence). V shed 2 bases and J shed 7 bases, with 13 bases lying between them. The CDR3: CASSFDSSGEQYF. CDR3 coding DNA: TGTGCCAGCAGCTTCGACTCCTCTGGGGAGCAGTACTTC.

The chain joins TRBV13 to TRBJ1-3, with D possibly being TRBD1 (5 bases). CDR3 length: 14 residues. Per the germline V gene, CDR1 is PRHDT and CDR2 is FYEKMQ (reference sequence). Trimming shortened V by 5 bases and J by 4 bases, and 12 bases separated the two germline ends. The CDR3 reads CASSPKKGGNTIYF. The CDR3 nucleotides are TGTGCCAGCAGCCCAAAAAAGGGGGGAAACACCATATATTTT.